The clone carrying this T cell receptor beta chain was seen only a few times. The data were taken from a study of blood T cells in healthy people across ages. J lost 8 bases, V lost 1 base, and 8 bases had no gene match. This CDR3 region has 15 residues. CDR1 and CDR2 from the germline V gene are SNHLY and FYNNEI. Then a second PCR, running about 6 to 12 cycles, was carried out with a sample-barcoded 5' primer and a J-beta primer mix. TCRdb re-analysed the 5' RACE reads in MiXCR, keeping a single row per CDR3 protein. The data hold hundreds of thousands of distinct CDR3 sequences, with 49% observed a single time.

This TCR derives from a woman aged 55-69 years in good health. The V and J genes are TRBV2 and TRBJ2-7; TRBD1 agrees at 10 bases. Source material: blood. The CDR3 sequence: CASSEGGTGARKQYF. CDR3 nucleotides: TGTGCCAGCAGTGAAGGTGGGACAGGGGCACGGAAGCAGTACTTC.